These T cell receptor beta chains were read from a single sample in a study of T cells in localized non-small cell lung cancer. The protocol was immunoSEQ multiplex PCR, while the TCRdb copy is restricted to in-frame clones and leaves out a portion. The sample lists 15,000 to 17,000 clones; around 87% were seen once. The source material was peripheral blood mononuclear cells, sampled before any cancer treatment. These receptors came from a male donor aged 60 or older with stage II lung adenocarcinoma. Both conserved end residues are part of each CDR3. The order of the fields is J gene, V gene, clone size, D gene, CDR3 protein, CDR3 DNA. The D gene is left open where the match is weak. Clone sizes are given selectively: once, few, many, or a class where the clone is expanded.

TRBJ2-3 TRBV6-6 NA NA CASGRLDSTDTQYF TGTGCCAGCGGACGACTCGATAGCACAGATACGCAGTATTTT
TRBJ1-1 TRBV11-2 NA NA CASSERGTDGEAFF TGTGCCAGCAGCGAAAGAGGGACCGATGGTGAAGCTTTCTTT
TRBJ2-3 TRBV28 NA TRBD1 CASSLQGAGTDTQYF TGTGCCAGCAGCTTACAGGGGGCGGGCACAGATACGCAGTATTTT
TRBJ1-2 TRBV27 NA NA CASSSRDENNYGYTF TGTGCCAGCAGTTCCCGGGACGAAAATAACTATGGCTACACCTTC
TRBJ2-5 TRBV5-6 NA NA CASSLFGGRGQETQYF TGTGCCAGCAGCTTGTTTGGAGGCAGGGGCCAAGAGACCCAGTACTTC
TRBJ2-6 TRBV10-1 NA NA CASSGGGSGANVLTF TGCGCCAGCAGTGGTGGAGGCTCTGGGGCCAACGTCCTGACTTTC
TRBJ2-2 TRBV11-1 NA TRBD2 CASSPALAGGQLFF TGTGCCAGCAGCCCGGCCCTAGCGGGAGGACAGCTGTTTTTT
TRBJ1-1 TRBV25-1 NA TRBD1 CASSGQGRAGAFF TGTGCCAGCAGTGGACAGGGTCGTGCTGGAGCTTTCTTT
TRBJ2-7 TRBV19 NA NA CASSNTGIRGEQYF TGTGCCAGTAGTAATACCGGGATCCGGGGGGAGCAGTACTTC
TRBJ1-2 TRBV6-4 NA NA CASSDTDSSYGYTF TGTGCCAGCAGTGACACCGACTCGTCCTATGGCTACACCTTC
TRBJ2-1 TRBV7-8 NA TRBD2 CASSSGTSGKNEQFF TGTGCCAGCAGCTCCGGGACTAGCGGAAAAAATGAGCAGTTCTTC
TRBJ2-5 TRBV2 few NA CASLRDSREETQYF TGTGCCAGCCTACGGGACTCACGAGAGGAGACCCAGTACTTC
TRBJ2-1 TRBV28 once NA CASSSTGPKSNEQFF TGTGCCAGCAGTTCTACGGGACCCAAGTCGAATGAGCAGTTCTTC
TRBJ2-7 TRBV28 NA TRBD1 CASRPPDRVYEQYF TGTGCCAGCAGACCACCGGACAGGGTCTACGAGCAGTACTTC
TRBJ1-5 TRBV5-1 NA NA CASRLGTDNQPQHF TGCGCCAGCAGACTCGGCACAGACAATCAGCCCCAGCATTTT
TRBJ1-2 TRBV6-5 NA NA CASRSTANYGYTF TGTGCCAGCAGATCGACAGCCAACTATGGCTACACCTTC
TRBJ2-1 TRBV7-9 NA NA CASSLVGLLGEQFF TGTGCCAGCAGCTTAGTCGGACTCCTCGGGGAGCAGTTCTTC
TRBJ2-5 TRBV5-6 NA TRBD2 CASSLASGGRPLRETQYF TGTGCCAGCAGCTTGGCCTCGGGGGGGCGGCCCCTCAGGGAGACCCAGTACTTC
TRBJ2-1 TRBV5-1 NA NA CASSFQGDEQFF TGCGCCAGCAGCTTCCAAGGCGATGAGCAGTTCTTC
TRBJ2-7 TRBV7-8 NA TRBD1 CASRSRDRPYYEQYF TGTGCCAGCAGAAGCCGGGACAGGCCTTACTACGAGCAGTACTTC
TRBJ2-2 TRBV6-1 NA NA CASSVIGRTVTVELFF TGTGCCAGCAGTGTAATTGGGAGGACGGTCACCGTGGAGCTGTTTTTT
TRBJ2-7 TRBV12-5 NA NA CASARDLGTYEQYF TGTGCTAGTGCAAGGGACTTGGGAACCTACGAGCAGTACTTC
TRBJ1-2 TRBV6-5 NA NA CASSFGRRQNYGYTF TGTGCCAGCAGCTTCGGACGACGGCAGAACTATGGCTACACCTTC
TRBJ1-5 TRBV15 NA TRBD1 CATSRDSGTGVGNQPQHF TGTGCCACCAGCAGAGATTCCGGGACAGGAGTAGGAAATCAGCCCCAGCATTTT
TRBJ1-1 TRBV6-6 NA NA CASSGHMNTEAFF TGTGCCAGCAGCGGACACATGAACACTGAAGCTTTCTTT
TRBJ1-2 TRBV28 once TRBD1 CASSSRGLGANYGYTF TGTGCCAGCAGTTCCAGGGGGCTAGGGGCCAACTATGGCTACACCTTC
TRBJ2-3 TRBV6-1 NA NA CASRPSTDTQYF TGTGCCAGCAGGCCTAGCACAGATACGCAGTATTTT
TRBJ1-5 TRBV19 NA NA CASSFPRPPSSSPQHF TGTGCCAGTAGTTTCCCCCGACCCCCCTCCTCATCGCCCCAGCATTTT
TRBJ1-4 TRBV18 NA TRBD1 CASSPRQGSNEKLFF TGTGCCAGCTCCCCGAGACAGGGAAGTAATGAAAAACTGTTTTTT
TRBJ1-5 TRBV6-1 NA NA CASSENKGLKPQHF TGTGCCAGCAGTGAAAATAAGGGGTTGAAGCCCCAGCATTTT
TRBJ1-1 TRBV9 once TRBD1 CASLQGGKNTEAFF TGTGCCAGCCTACAGGGGGGGAAGAACACTGAAGCTTTCTTT
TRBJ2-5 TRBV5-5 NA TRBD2 CASSLASRLARETQYF TGTGCCAGCAGCTTGGCGAGCAGACTAGCTCGGGAGACCCAGTACTTC
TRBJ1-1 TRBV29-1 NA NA CSVVGGEQSNTEAFF TGCAGCGTTGTAGGGGGGGAACAGTCTAACACTGAAGCTTTCTTT
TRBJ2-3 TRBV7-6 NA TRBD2 CASAPGGAGDTQYF TGTGCCAGCGCTCCGGGAGGCGCAGGAGATACGCAGTATTTT
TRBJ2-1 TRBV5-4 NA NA CASSLTNNEQFF TGTGCCAGCAGCCTTACAAACAATGAGCAGTTCTTC